The sequence of this T cell receptor beta chain was determined in a study of blood T cells in healthy people across ages. It was with a sample-barcoded 5' primer and a J-beta primer mix that a second PCR of roughly 7 to 12 cycles was run. Through a template-switch adaptor with 12 random nucleotides, each cDNA molecule received a tag. TCRdb passed the 5' RACE reads through MiXCR, listing each CDR3 protein once. This sample has about 770,000 distinct CDR3 sequences, with 44% found just once. Regarding this clonotype: Antigen specificity is unknown.

The CDR3 loop spans 16 amino acids. Per germline, CDR1 MDHEN and CDR2 SYDVKM. V lost 3 bases and J lost 3, with 15 bases in between. Study results and caveats: Percentage of naive T cells showed a strong correlation with TCR beta diversity.

This chain connects TRBV28 to TRBJ1-5; D unresolved. Sequencing input: blood. This clonotype was obtained from a man in his 60s in good health. The CDR3 spells CASSFLEGKVNQPQHF. The CDR3 DNA reads as TGTGCCAGCAGTTTCCTAGAGGGTAAGGTCAATCAGCCCCAGCATTTT.